The 10 T cell receptor beta chains presented below share a single source sample, sequenced in a study of shared clonotypes between healthy human individuals. TCRdb's table, derived via immunoSEQ multiplex PCR, lists solely in-frame clones and lacks some. This table holds roughly 2.5 million clones, over 85% found once. Sequences were obtained from naive CD4+ T cells sorted from blood. The subset: CD45RA+ positively selected. These receptors came from a man aged 18 to 30 in good health.

The chain recombines TRBV10-2 with TRBJ2-3; D possibly matches TRBD1 or TRBD2 (5 bases each). Per the germline V gene, CDR1 is WSHSY and CDR2 is SAAADI. Trimming took 4 bases from V and 4 from J, leaving 9 bases between them. The CDR3 is made up of 13 amino acids. CDR3 nucleotide sequence: TGCGCCAGCAGTGGGGGGAGACCAGATACGCAGTATTTT. The encoded protein is CASSGGRPDTQYF.

V usage is TRBV19 and J usage is TRBJ2-6; D is perhaps TRBD2 (5 bases). Per the germline V gene, CDR1 is LNHDA and CDR2 is SQIVND (reference sequence). The CDR3 runs 16 residues. Trimming cost V 4 bases and J 0 bases, with 10 bases left between them. The CDR3 loop is CASSTRGPSGANVLTF. CDR3 DNA sequence: TGTGCCAGTAGTACAAGAGGGCCCTCTGGGGCCAACGTCCTGACTTTC.

The chain carries TRBV7-2 and TRBJ2-2; D uncertain. CDR1 and CDR2 (germline): SGHTA, FQGNSA. V shed 5 bases and J shed 4 bases, with 11 bases lying between them. The CDR3 contains 14 residues. The chain's CDR3 is CASSPIVGTGELFF. DNA for the CDR3: TGTGCCAGCAGCCCGATAGTGGGCACCGGGGAGCTGTTTTTT.

This chain uses TRBV19 with TRBJ1-6, with D tentatively TRBD1 (5 bases). Germline-derived CDR1 and CDR2 are LNHDA and SQIVND (reference sequence). Trimming stripped 6 bases from V and 6 bases from J, with 15 bases between. The CDR3 totals 15 residues. CDR3 DNA sequence: TGTGCCAGTAGAGAACCGGGGCACAGTAATTCACCCCTCCACTTT. Protein product: CASREPGHSNSPLHF.

The rearrangement uses TRBV30 and TRBJ1-1; 7 nucleotides match TRBD1. Germline values: CDR1 GTSNPN, CDR2 SVGIG (reference sequence). Germline trimming cut 8 bases from V and 1 base from J; bases unmatched to any gene: 7. The CDR3 sequence is 13 residues long. This chain's CDR3 is CAQGVVRNTEAFF. CDR3 DNA: TGTGCCCAGGGGGTCGTAAGGAACACTGAAGCTTTCTTT.

The chain carries TRBV6-1 and TRBJ1-5; 9 bases fit TRBD1. The CDR3 has 15 amino acids. Germline loops: CDR1 MNHNS, CDR2 SASEGT. V dropped 4 bases and J dropped 6; count of bases not matched to a gene: 7. In DNA, the CDR3 is TGTGCCAGCAGTGTGCAGGGACAGGGCAGTCAGCCCCAGCATTTT. Translating gives CASSVQGQGSQPQHF.

This clone has a single count. The chain uses TRBV27 and TRBJ2-2; D perhaps matches TRBD1 (5 bases). The germline gives CDR1 MNHEY, CDR2 SMNVEV (reference sequence). The CDR3 length is 17 residues. V was cut by 6 bases and J by 8 bases, with 25 bases left in between. CDR3 DNA: TGTGCCAGCAGAAGATCTTGGGGCAGGGCTAACGAAGGGGAGCTGTTTTTT. Translated, it gives CASRRSWGRANEGELFF.

The chain is built from TRBV28 and TRBJ2-3; D remains unclear. This CDR3 has 12 amino acids. V lost 2 bases and J lost 10, with 10 bases in between. CDR1 and CDR2 from the germline V gene are MDHEN and SYDVKM. DNA of the CDR3: TGTGCCAGCAGTTTACCCCCATGGGCGCAGTATTTT. Its translation: CASSLPPWAQYF.

As regards this clone: At the DNA level, this CDR3 is encoded by other sequences in the same sample as well. The chain has TRBV6-5 and TRBJ2-3, with D possibly TRBD2 on 5 matching bases. CDR1 MNHEY and CDR2 SVGAGI come from the germline V gene. This CDR3 has 11 residues. Trimming cost V 6 bases and J 6 bases, with 7 bases left between them. CDR3 bases: TGTGCCAGCAGGAGAGGGGATACGCAGTATTTT. It translates to CASRRGDTQYF.

The J gene is TRBJ1-3, the V gene TRBV18; 7 bases are a match to TRBD1. CDR1 is KGHSH and CDR2 is LQKENI in the germline V gene. V lost 6 bases, J lost 2 bases, and 4 bases stayed unmatched. The CDR3 spans 14 residues. In nucleotides, the CDR3 is TGTGCCAGCTCGGGAGACAGGGCTGGAAACACCATATATTTT. Protein: CASSGDRAGNTIYF.